Below, 22 T cell receptor beta chains from the same sample are listed, as sequenced in a study of T cells after yellow fever vaccination. MiXCR, run by TCRdb on the 5' RACE reads, gives a single entry per CDR3 protein. The data contain a few hundred thousand distinct CDR3 sequences, approximately 3.9% of them singletons. Sequencing was performed on PBMCs, taken on the day of the yellow fever booster vaccination. The receptors originated from a man younger than 35 who received the YFV17D yellow fever vaccine.

Many counts were recorded for this clonotype. The rearrangement joins TRBV7-2 to TRBJ2-7; 8 positions agree with TRBD1. Germline V gene sequence: CDR1 SGHTA, CDR2 FQGNSA. This CDR3 is 14 amino acids long. V lost 5 bases to trimming and J lost 3 bases; unmatched junction nucleotides: 6. The chain's CDR3 is CASSLGQAIYEQYF. The CDR3 nucleotides are TGTGCCAGCAGCCTGGGACAGGCCATCTACGAGCAGTACTTC.

This clonotype was found a few times. For the CDR3, the DNA is TGCGCCAGCAGCCATCCCGACAGGGACACTGAAGCTTTCTTT. Its protein product is CASSHPDRDTEAFF. The chain recombines TRBV4-3 with TRBJ1-1; 7 bases line up with TRBD1. The junction had 4 bases not matched to a gene; V was cut back by 3 bases and J by 3 bases. The CDR3 has 14 residues. Germline V gene sequence: CDR1 LGHNA, CDR2 YSLEER.

This clonotype was observed a handful of times. V is TRBV12-3 or TRBV12-4 and J is TRBJ1-6; no definite D call. The CDR3 runs 14 residues. The V end lost 3 bases, the J end lost 0 bases, and 3 bases lay between the germline ends. CDR3 nucleotide sequence: TGTGCCAGCAGTTTTCTCTCCTATAATTCACCCCTCCACTTT. Translation: CASSFLSYNSPLHF.

This clonotype showed up just a few times. The chain links TRBV5-6 to TRBJ2-1, with D hard to call. CDR1 is SGHDT, CDR2 YYEEEE, per germline. The CDR3 sequence is 15 residues long. V lost 0 bases and J 6 bases, leaving 13 bases between the germline ends. CDR3 sequence reads: CASSLAFRVANEQFF. The DNA for the CDR3 is TGTGCCAGCAGCTTGGCTTTTAGGGTCGCCAATGAGCAGTTCTTC.

V usage is TRBV7-2 and J usage is TRBJ2-7, with 8 bases matching TRBD2. V gave up 1 base and J gave up 5 bases; unmatched junction bases: 7. Germline V gene data show CDR1 as SGHTA and CDR2 as FQGNSA. The CDR3 is 15 residues long. CDR3 nucleotides: TGTGCCAGCAGCTTAGTCGGGGGGGCCGGCCACGAGCAGTACTTC. Its translation is CASSLVGGAGHEQYF.

This clonotype was observed many times. The genes are TRBV6-1 and TRBJ2-3; D is perhaps TRBD1 or TRBD2 (5 bases each). The germline V gene has CDR1 MNHNS and CDR2 SASEGT. V was cut by 3 bases and J by 5 bases, with 12 bases left in between. The CDR3 is 14 residues long. CDR3 sequence: CASSDSGAGDTQYF. For the CDR3, the DNA is TGTGCCAGCAGTGATTCTGGGGCGGGAGATACGCAGTATTTT.

The rearrangement uses TRBV7-9 and TRBJ1-2, with D unresolved. V lost 1 base and J lost 4, with 10 bases in between. This CDR3 region has 14 residues. Germline lookup yields CDR1 SEHNR and CDR2 FQNEAQ (reference sequence). The CDR3 sequence: CASSLDSNPYGYTF. As DNA, the CDR3 is TGTGCCAGCAGCTTAGACAGTAACCCCTATGGCTACACCTTC.

This clonotype occurred a few times. This chain joins TRBV12-3 or TRBV12-4 and TRBJ1-5; unclear D gene. CDR3 size: 14 residues. V lost 3 bases, J lost 2 bases, and 8 bases lay in between. This chain's CDR3 is CASSLSLGNQPQHF. In DNA, the CDR3 is TGTGCCAGCAGTTTGTCCCTTGGCAATCAGCCCCAGCATTTT.

The chain uses TRBV4-2 and TRBJ1-6, with a tentative D call TRBD1 (5 bases). Germline lookup yields CDR1 LGHNA and CDR2 YNFKEQ. This CDR3 is built from 15 residues. V lost 1 base, J lost 8 bases, and 12 bases lay in between. CDR3 protein: CASSQGWTGDSPLHF. CDR3 nucleotides: TGTGCCAGCAGCCAAGGGTGGACGGGGGATTCACCCCTCCACTTT.

The chain uses TRBV24-1 and TRBJ2-1; 7 nucleotides agree with TRBD1. V was clipped by 2 bases and J by 6 bases; unmatched bases: 3. This CDR3 spans 14 amino acids. Germline assignment: CDR1 KGHDR and CDR2 SFDVKD. The CDR3, as DNA: TGTGCCACCAGTGATTGGGACAGCACCAATGAGCAGTTCTTC. This gives the protein CATSDWDSTNEQFF.

This clonotype was recorded at least ten times. CDR3 sequence (DNA): TGCGCCAGCAGTTCCCAGCGGGGGGAGGATACGCAGTATTTT. This codes for CASSSQRGEDTQYF. The J gene is TRBJ2-3, the V gene TRBV5-1; 9 nucleotides agree with TRBD2. The CDR3 is 14 amino acids. After removal of 5 bases from V and 6 bases from J, the junction contained 7 bases not matched to a gene. Germline V gene sequence: CDR1 SGHRS, CDR2 YFSETQ.

At least ten counts were recorded for this clonotype. The chain is built from TRBV20-1 and TRBJ1-1, with D possibly being TRBD1 (5 bases). V lost 0 bases to trimming and J lost 10 bases, with 15 bases between them. This CDR3 contains 13 residues. Per the germline V gene, CDR1 is DFQATT and CDR2 is SNEGSKA (reference sequence). The DNA for the CDR3 is TGCAGTGCTAGAGATCAGGTGGGGGAACGAGCTTTCTTT. Amino acids: CSARDQVGERAFF.

V is TRBV7-3 and J is TRBJ2-3, with D maybe TRBD1 (5 bases). Trimming stripped 0 bases from V and 4 bases from J, with 11 bases between. Germline CDR1 SGHTA, CDR2 FQGTGA. This CDR3 is 15 amino acids long. DNA of the CDR3: TGTGCCAGCAGCTTAACAGGGGCCCACCCAGATACGCAGTATTTT. Protein product: CASSLTGAHPDTQYF.

This clonotype was counted a few times. This chain connects TRBV5-6 to TRBJ2-4, with 13 bases matching TRBD2. Per the germline V gene, CDR1 is SGHDT and CDR2 is YYEEEE. J was trimmed by 2 bases and V by 0 bases; bases with no gene match: 8. The CDR3 runs 19 residues. The CDR3 loop is CASSLGLAGGRGTKNIQYF. The CDR3, as DNA: TGTGCCAGCAGCTTGGGACTAGCGGGGGGCCGCGGAACCAAAAACATTCAGTACTTC.

There are many counts of this clonotype. The chain recombines TRBV20-1 with TRBJ1-2; D uncertain. The CDR3 consists of 13 residues. Germline CDR1 reads DFQATT; CDR2 reads SNEGSKA (reference sequence). The V end lost 0 bases, the J end lost 0 bases, and 5 bases lay between the germline ends. CDR3 nucleotides: TGCAGTGCTAGAGATAGAACTAACTATGGCTACACCTTC. Translating it yields CSARDRTNYGYTF.

This clonotype was recorded many times. V is TRBV5-1 and J is TRBJ2-3, with D perhaps TRBD1 (5 bases). CDR3 size: 16 residues. Germline CDR1 SGHRS, CDR2 YFSETQ. V lost 4 bases to trimming and J lost 0 bases, with 15 bases between them. In DNA, the CDR3 is TGCGCCAGCAGCACCCCACAGGTGGGGAGCACAGATACGCAGTATTTT. Amino acid sequence: CASSTPQVGSTDTQYF. Looking up the rest from reference TRBV5-1 and TRBJ2-3 gives the full variable domain: KAGVTQTPRYLIKTRGQQVTLSCSPISGHRSVSWYQQTPGQGLQFLFEYFSETQRNKGNFPGRFSGRQFSNSRSEMNVSTLELGDSALYLCASSTPQVGSTDTQYFGPGTRLTVL.

This clonotype was recorded a few times. J is TRBJ1-6 and V is TRBV6-5; D gene uncertain. V gave up 7 bases and J gave up 6 bases, with 28 bases separating them. CDR1 MNHEY and CDR2 SVGAGI come from the germline V gene. This CDR3 spans 19 amino acids. The DNA of the CDR3 is TGTGCCAGCACCCCACGCACCCACGCAGTCTGGGTCCCTAATTCACCCCTCCACTTT. This translates into CASTPRTHAVWVPNSPLHF.

The table lists this clonotype with many counts. The chain uses TRBV12-3 or TRBV12-4 and TRBJ1-5; D is possibly TRBD1 (6 bases). V lost 6 bases and J 2 bases, leaving 14 bases between the germline ends. This CDR3 contains 15 residues. CDR3 in amino acids: CASSRGGGGNQPQHF. DNA for the CDR3: TGTGCCAGCAGCCGCGGGGGGGGCGGCAATCAGCCCCAGCATTTT.

This clonotype has ten or more counts. The V gene is TRBV30, the J gene TRBJ2-1; TRBD1 matches at 9 bases. Germline V gene data show CDR1 as GTSNPN and CDR2 as SVGIG (reference sequence). The CDR3 extends over 13 amino acids. With V trimmed by 2 bases and J by 9 bases, 5 bases remained unmatched. Written as DNA, the CDR3 is TGTGCCTGGAGTTGGACAGGGGCTAGTGAGCAGTTCTTC. Amino acid sequence: CAWSWTGASEQFF.

The chain combines TRBV4-2 with TRBJ1-5; a weak D match, TRBD1 (5 bases). Germline V gene data show CDR1 as LGHNA and CDR2 as YNFKEQ. V was cut by 0 bases and J by 4 bases, with 10 bases left in between. This CDR3 contains 15 residues. The DNA of the CDR3 is TGTGCCAGCAGCCAAGATCAGGGTATAAATCAGCCCCAGCATTTT. This gives the protein CASSQDQGINQPQHF.

V and J are TRBV29-1 and TRBJ2-6, with unresolved D. The V gene's germline CDR1 is SQVTM and CDR2 ANQGSEA. The V end lost 4 bases, the J end lost 0 bases, and 4 bases lay between the germline ends. This CDR3 has 13 amino acids. The CDR3 loop is CSVGVSGANVLTF. In DNA form, the CDR3 reads TGCAGCGTTGGGGTCTCTGGGGCCAACGTCCTGACTTTC.

This clonotype was picked up a small number of times. The chain recombines TRBV10-2 with TRBJ1-1; TRBD1 matches 7 bases. CDR3 size: 17 residues. Germline V lookup: CDR1 WSHSY, CDR2 SAAADI. Germline trimming cut 3 bases from V and 0 bases from J; bases unmatched to any gene: 10. The CDR3 nucleotides are TGCGCCAGCAGTGATAGTAAGGTGGGACAGATGAACACTGAAGCTTTCTTT. Translation gives CASSDSKVGQMNTEAFF.